This T cell receptor delta chain was identified in a study of gamma-delta chains in newborns, infants, children (dated by TCRdb to 2018 to 2020). In the study overall: According to the title of the study, polyclonal expansion of innate gammadelta T cells immediately after birth is driven by microbial exposure. The study examined the way microbial exposure affected innate gammadelta T cell populations in human newborns right after birth.

Including the terminal cysteine and phenylalanine, the CDR3 comprises 18 residues. Just the 54-base CDR3 DNA is kept, in frame starting at base 1. The germline V and J ends show losses of 3 bases and 2 bases respectively, and no gene match explains 9 bases of the junction. In the germline V gene, CDR1 corresponds to GEAIGNYY and CDR2 to EKD. This clone came up a few times. No antigen is known for it. TCRdb's protein, taken from a much larger clone, differs from this DNA's translation at residue 10, likely owing to a read error; the protein displayed comes from the DNA. The reads were generated on an Illumina MiSeq. After TCRdb called clones again from the public reads with CATT, rows with identical DNA were merged. Here the sample has 5,700 or so delta-chain clones; about 0.42% occur a single time. The top ten constitute about 14% of the sample.

The source is a child who was a newborn, infant or young child, either healthy, febrile or measles-vaccinated (not recorded which). Sequencing was performed on blood. The sequence links TRDV2 to TRDJ3; 7 junctional bases match TRDD3. The CDR3 amino acid sequence is: CACDAGGFSPWDTRQMFF. The DNA sequence is given as TGTGCCTGTGACGCTGGGGGTTTTAGCCCCTGGGACACCCGACAGATGTTTTTC.